Detailed here is one TCR beta chain. What this receptor recognizes is not known. Base qualities are missing; no much larger clone stands one base away. The data were obtained in a study of shared clonotypes between healthy human individuals (dated by TCRdb to about 2020). General notes on the study: A few men and a couple of women, aged 18 to 49 years, made up the cohort. To estimate repertoire size and how much clonotypes are shared between individuals, the study performed deep sequencing of blood TCR repertoires from 4 to 6 healthy adults. Leukapheresis yielded between about 0.9 and 10 billion PBMCs per donor. To increase sequencing depth and limit assay-specific biases, different laboratories used diverse techniques to prepare libraries and sequence TCR repertoires. For each donor, CD4 naive and CD4 memory were each given three plates, CD8 naive was given two plates, and CD8 memory was given one plate.

V is pruned by 6 bases and J by 6 bases, leaving 4 bases of the junction without a gene match. Counted from cysteine to phenylalanine, this CDR3 has 13 amino acids. The CDR3 DNA has 39 bases and is translated from base 1. The germline V gene yields MNHEY for CDR1 and SVGAGI for CDR2. CD8 naive samples consisted of CD45RO-negative cells that were positively selected for CCR7, yielding a CD45RA+CCR7+ population without TemRA cells. Donors were healthy HIV-negative adults with no recently reported acute infections or vaccinations. Only Caucasian adults living in Nashville, Tennessee, USA were represented among the donors. After blood collection by leukapheresis, PBMCs were isolated using Ficoll-Histopaque density gradient centrifugation and then cryopreserved in the vapor phase of liquid nitrogen. Analytical flow cytometry was used to check the purity and quantity of every magnetically sorted T cell population. From each sorted fraction, genomic DNA was isolated and quantified by UV absorbance on a Nanodrop 2000c.

Study-wide conclusions, independent of this receptor: Naive subsets generally had larger estimated clonotype richness than memory subsets. Based on pairwise subsampling, the degree of clonotype sharing among donors was expected to be affected by sequencing depth. The genetic and exposure-history diversity represented was limited by the small number of donors. Higher generation probabilities were observed for clonotypes shared by all four sorted-subset donors than for non-shared clonotypes. Across four donors, roughly 5% of naive CD4, 3.5% of naive CD8, about 2.3% of memory CD4, and 0.3% to 0.45% of memory CD8 clonotypes were shared. Even with the large sequencing depth, rarefaction of the sorted-subset datasets indicated that sequencing was incomplete. Sampling was limited to blood, and TCR repertoires in tissue likely differ from TCR repertoires in blood.

Using the deep immunoSEQ assay, TCR CDR3 regions were amplified from genomic DNA by multiplex PCR. Genomic DNA extracted from each cell subset was distributed evenly over all wells of several immunoSEQ 96-well plates, and each plate served as one replicate. For sorted subsets, about 210 ng of genomic DNA, equivalent to 25,000 to 35,000 T cell genomes, went into each replicate PCR. Purified libraries were quantified with a Qubit 3.0 fluorometer, sized on a Bioanalyzer 2100, and re-quantified with the KAPA Library Quantification kit. Every immunoSEQ 96-well plate was sequenced on a separate single-read 150-cycle Illumina NextSeq 550 flow cell. Concerning the study's data processing: Because the immunoSEQ output included only junctional sequences and no quality scores, the filtering could not be the same as the filtering used for full-length reads. Sequences were annotated with PyIR, a Python wrapper for IgBLAST v1.9, using IMGT germline references to assign V/J genes and CDR3. Reads were removed for weak V/J assignments (E-value above 1e-6), missing CDR3, stop codons, out-of-frame junctions, or ambiguous translated residues. V3J clonotypes were defined by identical inferred V gene, J gene, and CDR3 amino acid sequence. Percentage overlap between repertoires was computed as shared unique clonotypes divided by the size of the smaller repertoire. RTK rarefaction, the Chao1 estimator, and Recon v2.1 estimates of unobserved clonotypes were used to assess repertoire richness. OLGA was used to compute generation probabilities for all TCRbeta clonotypes that the gDNA method yielded from a few donors. TCRdb re-hosts the immuneACCESS table, in-frame sequences only. Its copies lack some clones; in the studies checked, an unresolved V gene accounts for under half of them, and the cause for the rest is not known. V and J calls plus clone size are reproduced from that table; the DNA served to infer D and trimming. The sample yields about 1,900,000 clones; approximately 94% were counted once. Approximately 1.2% of the sample is taken by the ten largest.

The clonotype comes from a man younger than 35 in good health. The sample comprised naive CD8+ T cells sorted from blood. The cell subset or site label, as the study defines it: CD45RA+CCR7+. Recombination linked TRBV6-5 to TRBJ1-5, with TRBD1 matching 8 junction bases. The nucleotide sequence reads TGTGCCAGCAGCACAGGGGGAGGTCAGCCCCAGCATTTT. Translated, it reads CASSTGGGQPQHF.